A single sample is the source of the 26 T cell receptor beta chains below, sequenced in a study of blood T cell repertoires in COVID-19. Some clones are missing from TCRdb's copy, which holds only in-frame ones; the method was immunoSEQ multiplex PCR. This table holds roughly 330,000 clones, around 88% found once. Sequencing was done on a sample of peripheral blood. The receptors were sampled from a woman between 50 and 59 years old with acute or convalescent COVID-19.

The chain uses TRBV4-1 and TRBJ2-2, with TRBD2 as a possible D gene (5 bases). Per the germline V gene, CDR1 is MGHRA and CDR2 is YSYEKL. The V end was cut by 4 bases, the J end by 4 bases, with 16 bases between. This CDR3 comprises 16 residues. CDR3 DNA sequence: TGCGCCAGCAGCCTAGAGGGCGCCGGCCCCACCGGGGAGCTGTTTTTT. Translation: CASSLEGAGPTGELFF.

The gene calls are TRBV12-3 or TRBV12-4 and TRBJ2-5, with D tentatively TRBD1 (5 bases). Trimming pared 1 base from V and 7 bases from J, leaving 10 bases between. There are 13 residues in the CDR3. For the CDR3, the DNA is TGTGCCAGCAGTTTAGGCAGGGTGGTGACCCAGTACTTC. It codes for CASSLGRVVTQYF.

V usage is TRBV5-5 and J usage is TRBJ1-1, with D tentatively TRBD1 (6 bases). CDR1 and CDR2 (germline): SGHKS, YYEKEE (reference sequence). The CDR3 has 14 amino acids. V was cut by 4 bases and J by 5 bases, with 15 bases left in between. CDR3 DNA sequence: TGTGCCAGCAGCGCTAACAGGGTGTGGACTGAAGCTTTCTTT. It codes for CASSANRVWTEAFF.

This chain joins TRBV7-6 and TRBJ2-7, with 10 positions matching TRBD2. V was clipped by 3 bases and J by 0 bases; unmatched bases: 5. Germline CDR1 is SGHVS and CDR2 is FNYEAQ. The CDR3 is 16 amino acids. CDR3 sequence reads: CASSLIAGGSSYEQYF. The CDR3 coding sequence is TGTGCCAGCAGCTTGATAGCGGGAGGCTCCTCCTACGAGCAGTACTTC.

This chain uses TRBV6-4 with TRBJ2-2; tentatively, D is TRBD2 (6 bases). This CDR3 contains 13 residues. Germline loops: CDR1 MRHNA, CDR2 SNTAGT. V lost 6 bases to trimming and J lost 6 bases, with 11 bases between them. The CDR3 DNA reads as TGTGCCAGCAGCCCGCCGGGGGCCGGGGAGCTGTTTTTT. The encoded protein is CASSPPGAGELFF.

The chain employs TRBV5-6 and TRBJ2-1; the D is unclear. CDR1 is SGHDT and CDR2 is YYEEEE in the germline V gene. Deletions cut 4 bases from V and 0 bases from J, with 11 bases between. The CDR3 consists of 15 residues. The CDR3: CASSRVIGSYNEQFF. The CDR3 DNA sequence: TGTGCCAGCAGCCGGGTGATCGGCTCCTACAATGAGCAGTTCTTC.

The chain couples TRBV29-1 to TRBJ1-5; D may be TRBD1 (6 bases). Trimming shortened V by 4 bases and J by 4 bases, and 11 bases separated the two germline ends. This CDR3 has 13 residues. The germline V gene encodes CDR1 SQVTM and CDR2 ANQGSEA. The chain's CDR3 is CSVGWQGNQPQHF. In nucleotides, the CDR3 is TGCAGCGTTGGATGGCAGGGGAATCAGCCCCAGCATTTT.

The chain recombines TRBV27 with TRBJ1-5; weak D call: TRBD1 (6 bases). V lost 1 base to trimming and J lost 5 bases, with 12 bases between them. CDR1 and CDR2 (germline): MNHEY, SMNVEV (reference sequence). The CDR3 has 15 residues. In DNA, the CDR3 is TGTGCCAGCAGTTTATTCAACAGGGTTGATCAGCCCCAGCATTTT. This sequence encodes CASSLFNRVDQPQHF.

CDR3 DNA sequence: TGTGCCAGCAGCCCGTGGGCGGGGGGGTACAATGAGCAGTTCTTC. Translating it yields CASSPWAGGYNEQFF. The chain combines TRBV3-1 (or the pseudogene TRBV3-2) with TRBJ2-1; 9 bases match TRBD2. This CDR3 contains 15 residues. Trimming removed 4 bases from V and 4 bases from J; junction bases left unmatched: 5. Germline V CDR1 and CDR2: LGHDT, YNNKEL (reference sequence).

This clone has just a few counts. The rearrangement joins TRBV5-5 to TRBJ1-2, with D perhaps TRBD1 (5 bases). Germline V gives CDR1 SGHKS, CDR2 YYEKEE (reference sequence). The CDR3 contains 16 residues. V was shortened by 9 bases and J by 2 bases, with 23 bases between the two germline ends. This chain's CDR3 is CATRIGRGTGNYGYTF. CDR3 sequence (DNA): TGTGCCACCCGGATTGGCCGGGGGACGGGAAACTATGGCTACACCTTC.

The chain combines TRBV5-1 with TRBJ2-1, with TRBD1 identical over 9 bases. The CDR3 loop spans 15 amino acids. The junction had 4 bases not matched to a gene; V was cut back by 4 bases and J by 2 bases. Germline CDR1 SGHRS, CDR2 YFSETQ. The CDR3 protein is CASSEGTGTYNEQFF. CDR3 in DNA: TGCGCCAGCAGCGAAGGGACAGGGACCTACAATGAGCAGTTCTTC.

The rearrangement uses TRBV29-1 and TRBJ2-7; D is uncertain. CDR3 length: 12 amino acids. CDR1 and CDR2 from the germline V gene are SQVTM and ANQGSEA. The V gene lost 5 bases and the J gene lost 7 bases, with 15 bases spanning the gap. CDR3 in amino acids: CSVSFPAAEQYF. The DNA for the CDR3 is TGCAGCGTTTCTTTCCCCGCGGCAGAGCAGTACTTC.

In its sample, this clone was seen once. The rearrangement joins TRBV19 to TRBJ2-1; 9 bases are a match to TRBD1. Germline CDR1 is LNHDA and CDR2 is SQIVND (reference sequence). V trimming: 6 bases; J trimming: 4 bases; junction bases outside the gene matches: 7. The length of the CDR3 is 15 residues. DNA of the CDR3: TGTGCCAGTAGCGCGGGACAGGGCGGGTACAATGAGCAGTTCTTC. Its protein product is CASSAGQGGYNEQFF.

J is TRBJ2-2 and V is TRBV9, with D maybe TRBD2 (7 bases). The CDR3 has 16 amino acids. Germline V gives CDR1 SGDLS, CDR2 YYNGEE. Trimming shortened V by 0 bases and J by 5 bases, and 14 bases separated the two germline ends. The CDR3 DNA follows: TGTGCCAGCAGCGTAGGGGGGCTAGCGGATACCGGGGAGCTGTTTTTT. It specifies CASSVGGLADTGELFF.

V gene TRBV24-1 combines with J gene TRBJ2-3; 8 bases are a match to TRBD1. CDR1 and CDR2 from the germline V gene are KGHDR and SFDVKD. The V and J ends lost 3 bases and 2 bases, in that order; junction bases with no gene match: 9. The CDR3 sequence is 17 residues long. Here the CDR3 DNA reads TGTGCCACCAGTGATCCATCAGGGGGCGGGCACACAGATACGCAGTATTTT. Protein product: CATSDPSGGGHTDTQYF.

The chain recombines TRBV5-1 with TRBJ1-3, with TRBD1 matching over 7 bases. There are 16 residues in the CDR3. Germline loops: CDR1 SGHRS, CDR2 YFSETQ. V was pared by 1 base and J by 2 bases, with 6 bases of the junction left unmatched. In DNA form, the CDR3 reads TGCGCCAGCAGCTTGATCACAGGGGAGGCTGGAAACACCATATATTTT. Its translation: CASSLITGEAGNTIYF.

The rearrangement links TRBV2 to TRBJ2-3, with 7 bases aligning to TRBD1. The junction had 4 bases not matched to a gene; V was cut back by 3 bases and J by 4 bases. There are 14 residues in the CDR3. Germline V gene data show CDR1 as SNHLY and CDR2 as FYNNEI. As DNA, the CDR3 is TGTGCCAGCAGTGACTTCCAGGGGGCAGATACGCAGTATTTT. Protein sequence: CASSDFQGADTQYF.

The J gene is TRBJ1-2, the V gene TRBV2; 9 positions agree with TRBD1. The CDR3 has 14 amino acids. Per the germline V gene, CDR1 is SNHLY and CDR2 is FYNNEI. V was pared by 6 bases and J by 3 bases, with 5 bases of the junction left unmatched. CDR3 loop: CASRRTGADYGYTF. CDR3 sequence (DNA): TGTGCCAGCAGACGGACAGGGGCGGACTATGGCTACACCTTC. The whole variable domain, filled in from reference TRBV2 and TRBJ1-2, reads EPEVTQTPSHQVTQMGQEVILRCVPISNHLYFYWYRQILGQKVEFLVSFYNNEISEKSEIFDDQFSVERPDGSNFTLKIRSTKLEDSAMYFCASRRTGADYGYTFGSGTRLTVV.

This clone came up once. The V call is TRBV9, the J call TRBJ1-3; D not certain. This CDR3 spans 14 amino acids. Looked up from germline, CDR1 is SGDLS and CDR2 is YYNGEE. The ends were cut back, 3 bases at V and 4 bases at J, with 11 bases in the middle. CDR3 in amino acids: CASSADSAGNTIYF. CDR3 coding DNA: TGTGCCAGCAGCGCGGACTCGGCAGGAAACACCATATATTTT.

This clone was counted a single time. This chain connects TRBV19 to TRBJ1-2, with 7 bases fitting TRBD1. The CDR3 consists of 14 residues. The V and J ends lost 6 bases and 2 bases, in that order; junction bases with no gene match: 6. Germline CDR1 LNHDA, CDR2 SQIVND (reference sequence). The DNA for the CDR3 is TGTGCCAGTAGCTCAGGGGGTTCCAACTATGGCTACACCTTC. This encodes CASSSGGSNYGYTF.

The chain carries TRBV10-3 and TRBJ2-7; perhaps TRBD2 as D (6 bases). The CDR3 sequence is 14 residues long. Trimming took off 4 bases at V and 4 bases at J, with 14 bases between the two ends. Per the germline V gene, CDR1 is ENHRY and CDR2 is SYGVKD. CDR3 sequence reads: CAISVGGGSYEQYF. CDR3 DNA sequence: TGTGCCATCAGTGTGGGGGGTGGAAGTTACGAGCAGTACTTC.

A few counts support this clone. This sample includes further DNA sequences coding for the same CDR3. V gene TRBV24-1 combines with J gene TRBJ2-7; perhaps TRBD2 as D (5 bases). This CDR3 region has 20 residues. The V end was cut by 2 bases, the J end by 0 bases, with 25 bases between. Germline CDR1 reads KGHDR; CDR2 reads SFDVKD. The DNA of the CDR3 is TGTGCCACCAGTGATTCTCGACTAAAGGACCCAGGAGCTGACTCCTACGAGCAGTACTTC. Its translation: CATSDSRLKDPGADSYEQYF.

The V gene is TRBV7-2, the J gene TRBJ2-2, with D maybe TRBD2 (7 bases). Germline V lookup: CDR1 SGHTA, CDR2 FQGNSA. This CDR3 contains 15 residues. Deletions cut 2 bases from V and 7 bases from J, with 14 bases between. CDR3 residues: CASSLFGGQVGELFF. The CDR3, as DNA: TGTGCCAGCAGCTTATTCGGGGGGCAGGTCGGGGAGCTGTTTTTT. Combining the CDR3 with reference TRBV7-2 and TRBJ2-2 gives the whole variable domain GAGVSQSPSNKVTEKGKDVELRCDPISGHTALYWYRQSLGQGLEFLIYFQGNSAPDKSGLPSDRFSAERTGGSVSTLTIQRTQQEDSAVYLCASSLFGGQVGELFFGEGSRLTVL.

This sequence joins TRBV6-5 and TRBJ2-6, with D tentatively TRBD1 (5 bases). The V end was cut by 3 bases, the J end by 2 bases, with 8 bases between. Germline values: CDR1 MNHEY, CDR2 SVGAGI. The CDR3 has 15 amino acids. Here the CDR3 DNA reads TGTGCCAGCAGTTATAAAGGGGCTGGGGCCAACGTCCTGACTTTC. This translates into CASSYKGAGANVLTF.

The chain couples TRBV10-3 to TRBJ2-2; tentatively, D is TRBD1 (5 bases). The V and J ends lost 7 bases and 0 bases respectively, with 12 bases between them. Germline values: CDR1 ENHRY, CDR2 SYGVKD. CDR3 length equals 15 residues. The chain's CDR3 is CAIKKGPTNTGELFF. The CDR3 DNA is TGTGCCATCAAGAAGGGGCCTACGAACACCGGGGAGCTGTTTTTT.

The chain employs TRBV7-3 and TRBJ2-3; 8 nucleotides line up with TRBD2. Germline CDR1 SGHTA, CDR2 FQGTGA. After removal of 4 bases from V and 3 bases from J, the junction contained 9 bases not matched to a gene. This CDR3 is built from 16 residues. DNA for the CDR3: TGTGCCAGCAGCTCCCGGGAGGGAGTATTAACAGATACGCAGTATTTT. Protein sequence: CASSSREGVLTDTQYF.